What follows are 14 T cell receptor beta chains derived from one specimen sequenced in a study of shared T cell receptors in the human thymus. Clones were read by immunoSEQ multiplex PCR, and TCRdb kept only the in-frame ones, dropping some. Of 600,000 or so clones listed, 70% to 90% were seen once; the top ten hold approximately 0.0097%. These data were also filed under a second study, of human thymus T cells.

Sequences were obtained from thymocytes. The receptor set was obtained from a boy in the first two years of life with a congenital heart defect.

CDR3 residues: CASSDKAPYPEGYTF. CDR3 in DNA: TGTGCCAGCAGTGATAAAGCCCCGTACCCGGAGGGCTACACCTTC. The chain recombines TRBV25-1 with TRBJ1-2; D is uncertain. CDR3 length: 15 amino acids. Trimming pared 3 bases from V and 8 bases from J, leaving 19 bases between. Germline lookup yields CDR1 MGHDK and CDR2 SYGVNS.

The CDR3 protein is CASSVDRSSGNTIYF. In DNA form, the CDR3 reads TGTGCCAGCAGCGTTGACAGGAGCTCTGGAAACACCATATATTTT. The genes are TRBV11-2 and TRBJ1-3; weak D call: TRBD1 (6 bases). V dropped 5 bases and J dropped 0 bases, with 11 bases sitting between them. Germline CDR1 SGHAT, CDR2 FQNNGV. This CDR3 comprises 15 residues.

The chain has TRBV6-5 and TRBJ1-5, with D perhaps matching TRBD1 (6 bases). CDR1 MNHEY and CDR2 SVGAGI come from the germline V gene. The CDR3 covers 13 residues. Trimming took 6 bases from V and 1 from J, leaving 7 bases between them. The DNA for the CDR3 is TGTGCCAGCAGCAGGGGCAGCAATCAGCCCCAGCATTTT. The encoded protein is CASSRGSNQPQHF.

The chain has TRBV4-2 and TRBJ2-3, with TRBD2 identical over 10 bases. CDR1 is LGHNA, CDR2 YNFKEQ, per germline. This CDR3 has 18 amino acids. V gave up 0 bases and J gave up 1 base; unmatched junction bases: 7. CDR3 nucleotides: TGTGCCAGCAGCCAAGATCTGCCCGGACTAGCGGGCACAGATACGCAGTATTTT. Residues: CASSQDLPGLAGTDTQYF.

This clone appeared a few times. V and J are TRBV5-1 and TRBJ2-1; 8 bases line up with TRBD1. The CDR3 sequence is 13 residues long. Trimming removed 4 bases from V and 7 bases from J; junction bases left unmatched: 4. Germline V gene lookup returns CDR1 SGHRS and CDR2 YFSETQ. The CDR3 sequence: CASSQDRANEQFF. The CDR3 DNA sequence: TGCGCCAGCAGCCAGGACAGGGCTAATGAGCAGTTCTTC.

This chain joins TRBV9 and TRBJ1-3, with TRBD1 matching 7 bases. The germline V gene has CDR1 SGDLS and CDR2 YYNGEE. The length of the CDR3 is 15 residues. The trim removed 5 bases at V and 0 bases at J, leaving 5 bases unmatched. The CDR3 region has the DNA TGTGCCAGCAGTGCAACAGGGGACTCTGGAAACACCATATATTTT. Translating it yields CASSATGDSGNTIYF.

This chain joins TRBV5-1 and TRBJ1-5; D unclear. The CDR3 loop spans 14 amino acids. Germline V lookup: CDR1 SGHRS, CDR2 YFSETQ. V was cut by 0 bases and J by 3 bases, with 7 bases left in between. The CDR3 loop is CASSLGTFNQPQHF. As DNA, the CDR3 is TGCGCCAGCAGCTTGGGCACTTTCAATCAGCCCCAGCATTTT. Filled out from reference TRBV5-1 and TRBJ1-5, the complete variable domain reads KAGVTQTPRYLIKTRGQQVTLSCSPISGHRSVSWYQQTPGQGLQFLFEYFSETQRNKGNFPGRFSGRQFSNSRSEMNVSTLELGDSALYLCASSLGTFNQPQHFGDGTRLSIL.

The rearrangement links TRBV9 to TRBJ2-1, with a possible D match to TRBD2 (6 bases). With 1 base removed from V and 6 bases from J, the gap between germline ends came to 17 bases. The germline V gene encodes CDR1 SGDLS and CDR2 YYNGEE. The CDR3 is made up of 16 amino acids. CDR3 DNA sequence: TGTGCCAGCAGCGTATCAGGGCTGGGGGGTGCCAATGAGCAGTTCTTC. As protein: CASSVSGLGGANEQFF.

This clone was seen once. The rearrangement uses TRBV5-6 and TRBJ2-7; 8 bases fit TRBD1. V trimming: 0 bases; J trimming: 6 bases; junction bases outside the gene matches: 2. Germline CDR1 and CDR2: SGHDT and YYEEEE. The CDR3 is made up of 13 amino acids. In nucleotides, the CDR3 is TGTGCCAGCAGCTTGGGACAGGGGTGCGAGCAGTACTTC. Protein: CASSLGQGCEQYF.

This chain connects TRBV11-2 to TRBJ2-7; TRBD1 agrees at 8 bases. Germline lookup yields CDR1 SGHAT and CDR2 FQNNGV. The length of the CDR3 is 14 residues. V gave up 5 bases and J gave up 2 bases; unmatched junction bases: 5. CDR3 DNA sequence: TGTGCCAGCAGCCGCGGACAGGGCACCTACGAGCAGTACTTC. This translates into CASSRGQGTYEQYF.

CDR3 coding DNA: TGTGCCACCAGCAGAGGACGGAGCCGTGCAGGGTACGAGCAGTACTTC. Amino acid sequence: CATSRGRSRAGYEQYF. The rearrangement uses TRBV15 and TRBJ2-7, with D perhaps matching TRBD1 (5 bases). V was cut by 1 base and J by 4 bases, with 17 bases left in between. CDR3 length: 16 residues. CDR1 and CDR2 (germline): LNHNV, YYDKDF (reference sequence).

This clone was recorded only once. The rearrangement links TRBV29-1 to TRBJ2-7; TRBD1 aligns across 8 bases. The CDR3 is 14 amino acids. Germline V lookup: CDR1 SQVTM, CDR2 ANQGSEA. Trimming removed 7 bases from V and 5 bases from J; junction bases left unmatched: 13. The CDR3, as DNA: TGCAGCGCCGGGGGCGGCAGGGGGCTGAACGAGCAGTACTTC. It codes for CSAGGGRGLNEQYF.

This sequence joins TRBV15 and TRBJ2-2, with 11 bases that match TRBD1. Germline assignment: CDR1 LNHNV and CDR2 YYDKDF (reference sequence). CDR3 length equals 18 residues. With V trimmed by 3 bases and J by 6 bases, 12 bases remained unmatched. CDR3 in DNA: TGTGCCACCAGCAGCCTGCCCCGGACAGGGGGCAAATCCGGGGAGCTGTTTTTT. The encoded protein is CATSSLPRTGGKSGELFF.

This clone was detected only once. V and J are TRBV4-2 and TRBJ1-2; 7 bases are shared with TRBD1. The ends lost 3 bases at V and 1 base at J; junction bases unmatched: 11. The CDR3 consists of 17 residues. Germline V gene lookup returns CDR1 LGHNA and CDR2 YNFKEQ. The chain's CDR3 is CASSHLHPGTDNYGYTF. Written as DNA, the CDR3 is TGTGCCAGCAGCCATCTACACCCCGGGACAGATAACTATGGCTACACCTTC.